The 8 T cell receptor beta chains below come from one sample, sequenced in a study of T cell responses to AZD1222 COVID-19 vaccine. Repertoires were generated with immunoSEQ multiplex PCR, while TCRdb's copy carries only in-frame clones and drops some. The table lists 100,000 to 150,000 clones, approximately 90% of them singletons, with around 1% in the top ten. The material sequenced was peripheral blood, taken 28 days after the second AZD1222 dose. These receptors were taken from an adult who received the AZD1222 COVID-19 vaccine.

Here the CDR3 reads CASSEKGAWGNTIYF. The DNA for the CDR3 is TGTGCCAGCAGTGAAAAGGGGGCTTGGGGAAACACCATATATTTT. The V and J genes are TRBV6-1 and TRBJ1-3, with 7 positions matching TRBD1. V shed 2 bases and J 4 bases; nucleotides not matched to a gene: 5. The CDR3 runs to 15 residues. Per germline, CDR1 MNHNS and CDR2 SASEGT.

The chain carries TRBV29-1 and TRBJ2-5; possibly TRBD2 for D (5 bases). Germline V CDR1 and CDR2: SQVTM, ANQGSEA. The length of the CDR3 is 13 residues. The ends were cut back, 4 bases at V and 3 bases at J, with 12 bases in the middle. CDR3 in DNA: TGCAGCGTTGGAGGCTTCGGGGAAGAGACCCAGTACTTC. Translation gives CSVGGFGEETQYF.

The V gene is TRBV6-9, the J gene TRBJ2-5; 9 bases fit TRBD2. Germline values: CDR1 MNHGY, CDR2 SVAAGI. V lost 3 bases, J lost 5 bases, and 7 bases stayed unmatched. The CDR3 runs to 15 residues. CDR3 sequence: CASSYLTSGWETQYF. The CDR3 bases are TGTGCCAGCAGTTACCTGACTAGCGGATGGGAGACCCAGTACTTC.

This chain joins TRBV7-9 and TRBJ1-1, with TRBD1 matching over 8 bases. The V segment lost 6 bases and the J segment 4 bases; nucleotides outside the gene matches: 4. CDR1 and CDR2 from the germline V gene are SEHNR and FQNEAQ (reference sequence). The CDR3 loop spans 13 amino acids. In nucleotides, the CDR3 is TGTGCCAGCAGTTCACAGGGGGGCACTGAAGCTTTCTTT. It specifies CASSSQGGTEAFF.

The sample holds one count of this clone. V gene TRBV19 combines with J gene TRBJ1-2; D unclear. With 11 bases removed from V and 4 bases from J, the gap between germline ends came to 17 bases. The CDR3 totals 13 residues. CDR1 and CDR2 from the germline V gene are LNHDA and SQIVND (reference sequence). The CDR3 sequence: CASTRDGIYGYTF. The CDR3 DNA reads as TGTGCCTCCACGAGAGACGGAATCTATGGCTACACCTTC.

The chain joins TRBV6-5 to TRBJ2-7, with D tentatively TRBD2 (5 bases). Trimming removed 6 bases at V and 6 bases at J, with 12 bases between. From germline, CDR1 is MNHEY and CDR2 SVGAGI. This CDR3 spans 12 amino acids. CDR3 sequence (DNA): TGTGCCAGCAGGAGGGTGGCCTCCGAGCAGTACTTC. It is translated as CASRRVASEQYF.

This chain uses TRBV9 with TRBJ1-2; D is ambiguous. In germline, CDR1 is SGDLS, CDR2 YYNGEE. V lost 0 bases to trimming and J lost 8 bases, with 11 bases between them. The CDR3 is 13 amino acids. The CDR3 here is CASSVGTHGGYTF. As DNA, the CDR3 is TGTGCCAGCAGCGTAGGCACGCACGGAGGCTACACCTTC.

The J gene is TRBJ2-1, the V gene TRBV4-1; D is uncertain. V gave up 0 bases and J gave up 7 bases, with 10 bases separating them. This CDR3 is 14 amino acids long. The V gene's germline CDR1 is MGHRA and CDR2 YSYEKL. The DNA for the CDR3 is TGCGCCAGCAGCCAAGATGAACGTGAAAATGAGCAGTTCTTC. This translates into CASSQDERENEQFF.